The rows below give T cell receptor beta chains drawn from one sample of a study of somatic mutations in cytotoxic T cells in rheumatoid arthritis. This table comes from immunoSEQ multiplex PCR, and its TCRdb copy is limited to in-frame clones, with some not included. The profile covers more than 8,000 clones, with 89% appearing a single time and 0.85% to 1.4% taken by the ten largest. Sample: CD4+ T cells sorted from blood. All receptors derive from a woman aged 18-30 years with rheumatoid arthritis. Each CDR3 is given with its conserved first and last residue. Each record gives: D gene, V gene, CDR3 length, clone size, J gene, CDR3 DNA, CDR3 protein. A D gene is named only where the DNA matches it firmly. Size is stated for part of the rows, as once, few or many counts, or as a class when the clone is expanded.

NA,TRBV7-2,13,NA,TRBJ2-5,TGTGCCAGCAGCTTAGGAGCCAGGGAGACCCAGTACTTC,CASSLGARETQYF
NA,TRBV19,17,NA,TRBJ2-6,TGTGCCAGTAGTAGAGGGGGAACAGGCGCTGGGGCCAACGTCCTGACTTTC,CASSRGGTGAGANVLTF
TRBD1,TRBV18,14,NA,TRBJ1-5,TGTGCCAGCTCACGGACAGGGGATCGTCAGCCCCAGCATTTT,CASSRTGDRQPQHF
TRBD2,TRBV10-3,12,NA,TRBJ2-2,TGTGCCGGCGGGGGGGTGACCGGGGAGCTGTTTTTT,CAGGGVTGELFF
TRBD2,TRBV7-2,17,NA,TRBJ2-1,TGTGCCAGCAGCCTTTCTAGCGGGAGGGCCGGGTACAATGAGCAGTTCTTC,CASSLSSGRAGYNEQFF
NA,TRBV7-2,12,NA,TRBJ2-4,TGTGCCAGCAGCTTAGCGGCAAACATTCAGTACTTC,CASSLAANIQYF
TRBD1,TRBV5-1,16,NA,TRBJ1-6,TGCGCCAGCAGCTTGGCCCCGGACAGGGGGGAATCACCCCTCCACTTT,CASSLAPDRGESPLHF
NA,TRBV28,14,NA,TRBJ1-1,TGTGCCAGCAAAGAACGGGGGGGCGCGGTTGAAGCTTTCTTT,CASKERGGAVEAFF
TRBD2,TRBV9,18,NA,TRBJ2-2,TGTGCCAGCAGCCCCAGTACTCCGGGAGGGCCATTGGACGGGGAGCTGTTTTTT,CASSPSTPGGPLDGELFF
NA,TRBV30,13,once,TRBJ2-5,TGTGCCTGGAGTGTACTCGGAGGAGAGACCCAGTACTTC,CAWSVLGGETQYF
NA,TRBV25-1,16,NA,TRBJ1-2,TGTGCCAGCAGCCCCACCGGAGGCGGCGGGAACTATGGCTACACCTTC,CASSPTGGGGNYGYTF
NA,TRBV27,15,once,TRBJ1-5,TGTGCCAGCACCCCGAGGGGGGGACTAAATCAGCCCCAGCATTTT,CASTPRGGLNQPQHF
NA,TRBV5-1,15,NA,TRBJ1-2,TGCGCCAGCAGCTTGGACAGGGTGAGCGGCTATGGCTACACCTTC,CASSLDRVSGYGYTF
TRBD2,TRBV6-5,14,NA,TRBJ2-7,TGTGCCAGCAGGTCTAGCGGGGGGATCTACGAGCAGTACTTC,CASRSSGGIYEQYF
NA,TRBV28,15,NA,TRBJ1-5,TGTGCCAGCCTCGCTATGGGACTTTCAGGGCAGCCCCAGCATTTT,CASLAMGLSGQPQHF
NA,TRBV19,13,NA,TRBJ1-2,TGTGCCAGTAGTATCAACAGAGTCTATGGCTACACCTTC,CASSINRVYGYTF
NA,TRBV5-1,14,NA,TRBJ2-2,TGCGCCAGCAGCTTGGAGGGGTGGACCGGGGAGCTGTTTTTT,CASSLEGWTGELFF
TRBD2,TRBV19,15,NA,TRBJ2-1,TGTGCCAGTAGTATACTAGCGGGGAAGATAAATGAGCAGTTCTTC,CASSILAGKINEQFF
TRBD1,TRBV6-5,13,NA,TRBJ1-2,TGTGCCAGCAGCAAAGACAGGGGTGGAGGCTACACCTTC,CASSKDRGGGYTF
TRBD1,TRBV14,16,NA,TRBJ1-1,TGTGCCAGCAGACCCGGGACAGCGACTTTGAACACTGAAGCTTTCTTT,CASRPGTATLNTEAFF